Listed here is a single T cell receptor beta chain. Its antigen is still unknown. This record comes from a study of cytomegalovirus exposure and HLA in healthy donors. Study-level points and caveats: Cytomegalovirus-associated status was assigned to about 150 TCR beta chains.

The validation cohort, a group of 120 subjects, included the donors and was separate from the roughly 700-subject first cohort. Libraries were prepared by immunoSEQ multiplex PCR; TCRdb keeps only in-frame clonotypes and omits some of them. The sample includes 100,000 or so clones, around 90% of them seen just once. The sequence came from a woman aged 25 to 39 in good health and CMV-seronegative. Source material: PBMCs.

In nucleotides, the CDR3 is TGTGCCAGCAGGGGCGAAGGTGGGAACACCATATATTTT. It translates to CASRGEGGNTIYF. The chain carries TRBV6-6 and TRBJ1-3, with D hard to call. V shed 6 bases and J shed 7 bases, with 13 bases lying between them. The germline V gene has CDR1 MNHNY and CDR2 SVGAGI (reference sequence). The CDR3 is made up of 13 amino acids.